Below, 19 T cell receptor beta chains from the same sample are listed, as sequenced in a study of radiotherapy plus CTLA-4 blockade in lung cancer. Data came from immunoSEQ multiplex PCR; TCRdb stores just in-frame clones and leaves some out. The table lists 62,000 or so clones, 79% of them singletons. Source: peripheral blood, taken from a patient treated with radiotherapy plus ipilimumab. All receptors derive from a human donor with non-small cell lung cancer who had a complete response to radiotherapy plus ipilimumab.

The chain recombines TRBV6-5 with TRBJ2-1, with a tentative D call TRBD2 (6 bases). V gave up 6 bases and J gave up 2 bases, with 14 bases separating them. Germline V gene lookup returns CDR1 MNHEY and CDR2 SVGAGI. The length of the CDR3 is 15 residues. The CDR3 region is CASSRDSSPYNEQFF. CDR3 in DNA: TGTGCCAGCAGCCGGGACTCCTCTCCCTACAATGAGCAGTTCTTC.

The chain links TRBV28 to TRBJ1-1; D perhaps matches TRBD1 (5 bases). Deletions cut 4 bases from V and 1 base from J, with 22 bases between. Germline values: CDR1 MDHEN, CDR2 SYDVKM. CDR3 length: 18 residues. The CDR3 loop reads CASSSFSGTSYRNTEAFF. The CDR3 nucleotides read TGTGCCAGCAGTTCCTTCTCCGGGACTTCCTACAGGAACACTGAAGCTTTCTTT.

The chain combines TRBV4-3 with TRBJ1-3; D possibly corresponds to TRBD1 (6 bases). The CDR3 length is 18 residues. The ends were cut back, 0 bases at V and 4 bases at J, with 19 bases in the middle. CDR1 is LGHNA, CDR2 YSLEER, per germline. CDR3 DNA: TGCGCCAGCAGCCAAGATATTTTTCAGGGGCCTATAGGAAACACCATATATTTT. Its translation: CASSQDIFQGPIGNTIYF.

The V gene is TRBV2, the J gene TRBJ2-4; D is unclear. The CDR3 runs to 14 residues. V was pared by 7 bases and J by 3 bases, with 13 bases between. Germline V gives CDR1 SNHLY, CDR2 FYNNEI. CDR3 sequence (DNA): TGTGCCAGCAATGGTTGGGTGGGCAAAAACATTCAGTACTTC. Translation: CASNGWVGKNIQYF. Based on the CDR3 plus reference TRBV2 and TRBJ2-4, the full variable domain is EPEVTQTPSHQVTQMGQEVILRCVPISNHLYFYWYRQILGQKVEFLVSFYNNEISEKSEIFDDQFSVERPDGSNFTLKIRSTKLEDSAMYFCASNGWVGKNIQYFGAGTRLSVL.

V usage is TRBV5-1 and J usage is TRBJ2-1, with D maybe TRBD2 (6 bases). CDR3 length equals 16 residues. Germline V gene sequence: CDR1 SGHRS, CDR2 YFSETQ. Trimming removed 4 bases from V and 0 bases from J, with 14 bases in between. This chain's CDR3 is CASSLERASSYNEQFF. In DNA form, the CDR3 reads TGCGCCAGCAGCCTGGAGCGGGCCAGCTCCTACAATGAGCAGTTCTTC.

This chain links TRBV19 with TRBJ1-1, with D perhaps matching TRBD1 (6 bases). V was trimmed by 7 bases and J by 5 bases, leaving 29 bases between them. The CDR3 totals 18 residues. The germline V gene has CDR1 LNHDA and CDR2 SQIVND (reference sequence). CDR3 loop: CASISLRGAPRRGTEAFF. The CDR3 nucleotides read TGTGCCAGTATATCTCTACGGGGGGCCCCCCGGCGGGGAACTGAAGCTTTCTTT.

A few counts support this clone. V and J are TRBV7-6 and TRBJ2-2, with a weak D call TRBD1 (5 bases). Germline CDR1 is SGHVS and CDR2 is FNYEAQ. The germline V and J ends were trimmed by 2 bases and 4 bases, with 11 bases remaining between them. This CDR3 comprises 15 residues. The CDR3 sequence: CASSLSGISTGELFF. CDR3 sequence (DNA): TGTGCCAGCAGCTTATCAGGGATCAGCACCGGGGAGCTGTTTTTT.

The chain recombines TRBV6-5 with TRBJ1-5, with D tentatively TRBD1 (6 bases). Germline CDR1 MNHEY, CDR2 SVGAGI. CDR3 size: 15 residues. The germline V and J ends were trimmed by 8 bases and 0 bases, with 14 bases remaining between them. This CDR3 is CASLSRGLSNQPQHF. The CDR3 DNA is TGTGCCAGCCTGAGCAGGGGACTTAGCAATCAGCCCCAGCATTTT.

This sequence joins TRBV2 and TRBJ2-1; 8 nucleotides align to TRBD1. Germline CDR1 SNHLY, CDR2 FYNNEI. V lost 7 bases and J lost 9; bases outside the gene matches: 5. The CDR3 has 12 residues. The CDR3 nucleotides read TGTGCCAGCAACAGGGGGACGGGTGAGCAGTTCTTC. Translated, it gives CASNRGTGEQFF. Supplemented by reference TRBV2 and TRBJ2-1, the full variable domain reads EPEVTQTPSHQVTQMGQEVILRCVPISNHLYFYWYRQILGQKVEFLVSFYNNEISEKSEIFDDQFSVERPDGSNFTLKIRSTKLEDSAMYFCASNRGTGEQFFGPGTRLTVL.

This rearrangement joins TRBV5-1 to TRBJ2-3; 10 nucleotides match TRBD2. Germline assignment: CDR1 SGHRS and CDR2 YFSETQ. The CDR3 covers 15 residues. Losses at the gene ends were 6 bases for V and 0 bases for J; bases not matched to a gene: 4. As DNA, the CDR3 is TGCGCCAGCACCGCTAGCGGGAGTAGCACAGATACGCAGTATTTT. It codes for CASTASGSSTDTQYF.

This chain uses TRBV18 with TRBJ1-5; D possibly corresponds to TRBD1 (5 bases). The ends were cut back, 2 bases at V and 3 bases at J, with 14 bases in the middle. This CDR3 region has 16 residues. Germline values: CDR1 KGHSH, CDR2 LQKENI. As DNA, the CDR3 is TGTGCCAGCTCACCAAACCGGCAGGGTGACAATCAGCCCCAGCATTTT. Protein sequence: CASSPNRQGDNQPQHF. Full variable domain (rest looked up from reference TRBV18 and TRBJ1-5): NAGVMQNPRHLVRRRGQEARLRCSPMKGHSHVYWYRQLPEEGLKFMVYLQKENIIDESGMPKERFSAEFPKEGPSILRIQQVVRGDSAAYFCASSPNRQGDNQPQHFGDGTRLSIL.

The V call is TRBV5-1, the J call TRBJ2-1; TRBD2 matches at 9 bases. The CDR3 extends over 15 amino acids. The V gene's germline CDR1 is SGHRS and CDR2 YFSETQ. Losses at the gene ends were 0 bases for V and 4 bases for J; bases not matched to a gene: 2. CDR3 DNA sequence: TGCGCCAGCAGCTTGGGAGCGGGAGGTTACAATGAGCAGTTCTTC. Translated: CASSLGAGGYNEQFF.

V and J are TRBV6-5 and TRBJ2-7; D is possibly TRBD1 or TRBD2 (5 bases each). The CDR3 runs 13 residues. Germline lookup yields CDR1 MNHEY and CDR2 SVGAGI. Trimming took off 5 bases at V and 4 bases at J, with 12 bases between the two ends. CDR3 in amino acids: CASSRDPSYEQYV. CDR3 nucleotide sequence: TGTGCCAGCAGTCGGGACCCCTCTTACGAGCAGTACGTC.

The genes are TRBV11-2 and TRBJ2-3; tentatively, D is TRBD2 (6 bases). This CDR3 spans 12 amino acids. V lost 6 bases and J lost 8, with 12 bases in between. Germline lookup yields CDR1 SGHAT and CDR2 FQNNGV. CDR3 sequence (DNA): TGTGCCAGCAGTTCTAGGCGGGGTACGCAGTATTTT. Residues: CASSSRRGTQYF.

The rearrangement uses TRBV7-9 and TRBJ1-4, with 7 bases aligning to TRBD1. After removal of 2 bases from V and 8 bases from J, the junction contained 5 bases not matched to a gene. Germline V gene sequence: CDR1 SEHNR, CDR2 FQNEAQ (reference sequence). This CDR3 is 14 amino acids long. CDR3 loop: CASSLQTGREKLFF. In DNA form, the CDR3 reads TGTGCCAGCAGCTTACAGACAGGGCGAGAAAAACTGTTTTTT.

DNA of the CDR3: TGTGCCACCAGCAACAGGACTAGCGCCGAGCAGTACGTC. It encodes CATSNRTSAEQYV. The chain combines TRBV15 with TRBJ2-7, with TRBD2 matching 9 bases. Losses at the gene ends were 4 bases for V and 6 bases for J; bases not matched to a gene: 4. The CDR3 loop spans 13 amino acids. Germline loops: CDR1 LNHNV, CDR2 YYDKDF (reference sequence).

This clone was seen once. The V call is TRBV18, the J call TRBJ2-5; tentatively, D is TRBD1 (6 bases). V lost 4 bases and J lost 3, with 9 bases in between. CDR1 is KGHSH and CDR2 is LQKENI in the germline V gene. The CDR3 loop spans 13 amino acids. DNA of the CDR3: TGTGCCAGCTCACGCGGACAGAAAGAGACCCAGTACTTC. It codes for CASSRGQKETQYF.

The sample holds one count of this clone. The rearrangement links TRBV6-6 to TRBJ2-7; 8 bases line up with TRBD1. The CDR3 spans 16 residues. The J segment lost 5 bases and the V segment lost 5 bases, leaving 14 bases of the junction unmatched. CDR1 and CDR2 (germline): MNHNY, SVGAGI (reference sequence). The CDR3 coding sequence is TGTGCCAGCAGTACGCCGCATACAGGGGGGAATGACGAGCAGTACGTC. Protein: CASSTPHTGGNDEQYV.

This chain links TRBV9 with TRBJ1-1; D is unresolved. CDR1 and CDR2 from the germline V gene are SGDLS and YYNGEE. V lost 3 bases, J lost 3 bases, and 15 bases lay in between. This CDR3 contains 15 residues. As DNA, the CDR3 is TGTGCCAGCAGCGCCCGGGCCTCAACTGACACTGAAGCTTTCTTT. This codes for CASSARASTDTEAFF.